This TCR beta chain is drawn from a study of OX40 agonist ivuxolimab in advanced cancers. With 7 bases clipped from V and 4 bases from J, the junction kept 6 bases outside the gene matches. Germline values: CDR1 MDHEN, CDR2 SYDVKM. The CDR3 consists of 13 residues. Study results and limitations: Compared with others, partial responders at 0.1-3.0 mg/kg displayed clonal expansion among the lowest.

This clone was found a few times. Its antigen is not identified. Profiling relied on immunoSEQ multiplex PCR, and the TCRdb table lists in-frame clones only, not all of them. The sample contains about 60,000 clones, 91% of which appear only once. The sample here was CD4+ or CD8+ T cells sorted from blood, taken in a trial of the OX40 agonist ivuxolimab. This rearrangement joins TRBV28 to TRBJ2-7; 8 bases agree with TRBD2. The receptor was isolated from an adult with an advanced solid tumor such as melanoma, head and neck, liver or kidney cancer. The CDR3 loop is CASISGGGYEQYF. CDR3 bases: TGTGCCAGCATCTCGGGAGGGGGTTACGAGCAGTACTTC.